These 13 T cell receptor beta chains originate from one sample sequenced in a study of T cells in Graves' hyperthyroidism and ophthalmopathy. Amplification yielded TCR beta CDR3 regions, with RNA transcripts as the source. Researchers ran a first-round RT-PCR on the TCR CDR3 using the HTBI primer set. MiXCR, run by TCRdb on the multiplex PCR reads, gives a single entry per CDR3 protein. The repertoire includes 360,000 or so distinct CDR3 sequences, nearly 15% of them detected once, and under 25% sits in the top ten. The sequencing input was blood. All receptors come from a woman aged 60-75 years with Graves' ophthalmopathy.

This clonotype was counted only a few times. The J gene is TRBJ1-3, the V gene TRBV20-1, with a weak D call TRBD1 (6 bases). V lost 5 bases, J lost 0 bases, and 17 bases lay in between. The CDR3 totals 16 residues. Per germline, CDR1 DFQATT and CDR2 SNEGSKA (reference sequence). This chain's CDR3 is CSAPNRDKYSGNTIYF. DNA of the CDR3: TGCAGTGCTCCAAACCGGGACAAATACTCTGGAAACACCATATATTTT.

This clonotype was seen at least ten times. The rearrangement joins TRBV5-1 to TRBJ2-7, with 9 nucleotides matching TRBD1. This CDR3 is built from 13 residues. J was trimmed by 3 bases and V by 6 bases; bases with no gene match: 4. Germline assignment: CDR1 SGHRS and CDR2 YFSETQ. For the CDR3, the DNA is TGCGCCAGCAATCCGGGACAGGGCTACGAGCAGTACTTC. Its protein is CASNPGQGYEQYF.

This chain uses TRBV12-3 or TRBV12-4 with TRBJ2-2, with 9 nucleotides matching TRBD1. The CDR3 is made up of 16 amino acids. The junction had 4 bases not matched to a gene; V was cut back by 4 bases and J by 1 base. CDR3 DNA sequence: TGTGCCAGCAGTTGGGGGACAGGGCAGAACACCGGGGAGCTGTTTTTT. Translation gives CASSWGTGQNTGELFF.

The CDR3 protein is CASSRSSTGVTETQYF. CDR3 nucleotides: TGCGCCAGCAGCCGATCCTCGACAGGGGTTACAGAGACCCAGTACTTC. This chain uses TRBV5-1 with TRBJ2-5, with TRBD1 identical over 8 bases. Per the germline V gene, CDR1 is SGHRS and CDR2 is YFSETQ. Trimming removed 4 bases from V and 4 bases from J; junction bases left unmatched: 12. This CDR3 comprises 16 residues.

This clonotype was found many times. The V gene is TRBV20-1, the J gene TRBJ2-1, with D perhaps matching TRBD2 (7 bases). CDR3 size: 13 residues. The V and J ends lost 0 bases and 9 bases respectively, with 12 bases between them. Germline V CDR1 and CDR2: DFQATT, SNEGSKA (reference sequence). This CDR3 is CSARDGRGTEQFF. CDR3 DNA sequence: TGCAGTGCTAGAGATGGGAGGGGGACTGAGCAGTTCTTC.

Of note for this clonotype: A read error may be the cause here, since a much bigger clone is one base away. CDR3 amino acids: CASQRGDQFF. The CDR3 bases are TGTGCCAGCCAGCGGGGTGATCAGTTCTTC. The V call is TRBV28, the J call TRBJ2-1; TRBD2 aligns across 7 bases. This CDR3 comprises 10 residues. Germline loops: CDR1 MDHEN, CDR2 SYDVKM. J gave up 13 bases and V 8 bases, and 5 bases lay outside the gene matches.

The rearrangement uses TRBV27 and TRBJ1-5, with D unresolved. V lost 2 bases to trimming and J lost 1 base, with 6 bases between them. The CDR3 contains 14 residues. In germline, CDR1 is MNHEY, CDR2 SMNVEV (reference sequence). CDR3 coding DNA: TGTGCCAGCAGTTTAAACCAAAGCAATCAGCCCCAGCATTTT. Amino acids: CASSLNQSNQPQHF.

This clonotype was picked up a small number of times. DNA for the CDR3: TGTGCCAGTAGTATAGGAGGACAGGCAGAGACCCAGTACTTC. This encodes CASSIGGQAETQYF. The J gene is TRBJ2-5, the V gene TRBV19; 7 bases fit TRBD1. With 1 base clipped from V and 4 bases from J, the junction kept 3 bases outside the gene matches. CDR3 length: 14 residues. Germline-derived CDR1 and CDR2 are LNHDA and SQIVND (reference sequence).

A few counts support this clonotype. The rearrangement uses TRBV5-1 and TRBJ2-3; tentative D call: TRBD2 (6 bases). This CDR3 has 16 amino acids. Germline V gene data show CDR1 as SGHRS and CDR2 as YFSETQ. The V and J ends lost 0 bases and 5 bases respectively, with 16 bases between them. CDR3 nucleotides: TGCGCCAGCAGCTTGGGCGGGACGGCTAACAGAGATACGCAGTATTTT. Translation: CASSLGGTANRDTQYF.

As concerns this clonotype: Just one base apart from a much larger clone, this may be a read error. The rearrangement links TRBV28 to TRBJ2-2; D perhaps matches TRBD2 (6 bases). Germline V lookup: CDR1 MDHEN, CDR2 SYDVKM. Deletions cut 8 bases from V and 4 bases from J, with 26 bases between. The CDR3 has 18 residues. CDR3 sequence: CASRHIAPLLEGTGELFF. As DNA, the CDR3 is TGTGCCAGCCGTCACATAGCCCCTTTGTTGGAGGGCACCGGGGAGCTGTTTTTT.

This clonotype came up many times. The DNA of the CDR3 is TGTGCCAGCAGGGCCTTTAGGGCTAGCGGGATAGATACGCAGTATTTT. It encodes CASRAFRASGIDTQYF. The rearrangement links TRBV28 to TRBJ2-3, with 9 bases identical to TRBD2. In germline, CDR1 is MDHEN, CDR2 SYDVKM. The CDR3 covers 16 residues. V lost 6 bases and J lost 5; bases outside the gene matches: 12.

The sample holds many counts of this clonotype. The chain employs TRBV5-1 and TRBJ2-1, with D possibly TRBD2 on 6 matching bases. V was cut by 7 bases and J by 2 bases, with 13 bases left in between. This CDR3 region has 14 residues. The germline V gene has CDR1 SGHRS and CDR2 YFSETQ. CDR3 DNA sequence: TGCGCCAGCGGCCTTAGCGGAGCCTACAATGAGCAGTTCTTC. Amino acid sequence: CASGLSGAYNEQFF.

The table lists this clonotype with a few counts. The gene calls are TRBV3-1 and TRBJ1-2, with TRBD1 matching over 10 bases. Germline CDR1 and CDR2: LGHDT and YNNKEL (reference sequence). J was trimmed by 8 bases and V by 1 base; bases with no gene match: 7. CDR3 length: 15 amino acids. The CDR3: CASSQAGTGENGYTF. The DNA for the CDR3 is TGTGCCAGCAGCCAAGCCGGGACAGGGGAGAACGGCTACACCTTC.